Following are 26 T cell receptor beta chains from one sample sequenced in a study of blood T cell repertoires in COVID-19. TCRdb's table, derived via immunoSEQ multiplex PCR, lists solely in-frame clones and lacks some. This table has about 39,000 clones, 86% appearing once. Input material: peripheral blood. The receptor set was obtained from a man aged 40-50 years with active COVID-19.

The chain employs TRBV20-1 and TRBJ1-4; D gene unclear. Per the germline V gene, CDR1 is DFQATT and CDR2 is SNEGSKA (reference sequence). Trimming removed 6 bases from V and 11 bases from J, with 13 bases in between. The CDR3 is made up of 11 amino acids. For the CDR3, the DNA is TGCAGTGCCCCGGCAGGTTCTAAACTGTTTTTT. The encoded protein is CSAPAGSKLFF.

The CDR3 is CASTTTGVNTEAFF. The CDR3 DNA reads as TGCGCCAGCACAACGACAGGGGTGAACACTGAAGCTTTCTTT. The V call is TRBV5-1, the J call TRBJ1-1; the match to TRBD1 covers 8 bases. The trim removed 6 bases at V and 0 bases at J, leaving 4 bases unmatched. The length of the CDR3 is 14 residues. Germline V CDR1 and CDR2: SGHRS, YFSETQ. Complete variable domain (other parts from reference TRBV5-1 and TRBJ1-1): KAGVTQTPRYLIKTRGQQVTLSCSPISGHRSVSWYQQTPGQGLQFLFEYFSETQRNKGNFPGRFSGRQFSNSRSEMNVSTLELGDSALYLCASTTTGVNTEAFFGQGTRLTVV.

The chain uses TRBV19 and TRBJ2-7; D ambiguous. V lost 3 bases, J lost 2 bases, and 11 bases lay in between. Germline CDR1 is LNHDA and CDR2 is SQIVND (reference sequence). CDR3 length: 14 residues. The CDR3 spells CASSIDPSAYEQYF. CDR3 sequence (DNA): TGTGCCAGTAGTATCGACCCAAGCGCCTACGAGCAGTACTTC.

V gene TRBV7-3 combines with J gene TRBJ2-7; 8 bases match TRBD1. This CDR3 spans 14 amino acids. With 4 bases clipped from V and 5 bases from J, the junction kept 7 bases outside the gene matches. CDR1 is SGHTA, CDR2 FQGTGA, per germline. CDR3 sequence reads: CASSSQPGGDEQYF. CDR3 DNA sequence: TGTGCCAGCAGCTCGCAACCAGGGGGCGACGAGCAGTACTTC.

The chain joins TRBV6-4 to TRBJ2-1, with D possibly being TRBD2 (5 bases). This CDR3 region has 14 residues. The germline V and J ends were trimmed by 2 bases and 0 bases, with 5 bases remaining between them. CDR1 and CDR2 (germline): MRHNA, SNTAGT. The CDR3 bases are TGTGCCAGCAGTGACGGGAGCTCCTACAATGAGCAGTTCTTC. Translated: CASSDGSSYNEQFF.

This clone was counted once. The CDR3 reads CASSLTGPGYNEQFF. For the CDR3, the DNA is TGTGCCAGCAGCTTAACAGGGCCAGGCTACAATGAGCAGTTCTTC. This sequence joins TRBV5-5 and TRBJ2-1; D possibly corresponds to TRBD1 (6 bases). Germline V gene sequence: CDR1 SGHKS, CDR2 YYEKEE (reference sequence). The germline V and J ends were trimmed by 2 bases and 3 bases, with 12 bases remaining between them. This CDR3 spans 15 amino acids.

The chain has TRBV5-1 and TRBJ2-1; 7 bases are a match to TRBD2. Germline CDR1 SGHRS, CDR2 YFSETQ. The J segment lost 9 bases and the V segment lost 1 base, leaving 10 bases of the junction unmatched. The length of the CDR3 is 15 residues. The CDR3 protein is CASSLLREWSGEQFF. In nucleotides, the CDR3 is TGCGCCAGCAGCTTGCTGCGGGAGTGGTCGGGTGAGCAGTTCTTC.

The chain employs TRBV5-1 and TRBJ2-3; the D gene is possibly TRBD2 (6 bases). Deletions cut 6 bases from V and 2 bases from J, with 19 bases between. This CDR3 is 16 amino acids long. Germline loops: CDR1 SGHRS, CDR2 YFSETQ. CDR3 in DNA: TGCGCCAGCAACACGGGGGTGGCGGGATACACAGATACGCAGTATTTT. This encodes CASNTGVAGYTDTQYF.

The V call is TRBV5-1, the J call TRBJ2-7, with TRBD2 as a possible D gene (7 bases). Trimming took off 0 bases at V and 0 bases at J, with 16 bases between the two ends. This CDR3 has 17 amino acids. In germline, CDR1 is SGHRS, CDR2 YFSETQ. CDR3: CASSLAGAGAASYEQYF. CDR3 DNA: TGCGCCAGCAGCTTGGCTGGGGCGGGGGCCGCCTCCTACGAGCAGTACTTC.

The chain links TRBV19 to TRBJ1-1, with 8 bases aligning to TRBD1. The germline CDR1 and CDR2 sequences are LNHDA and SQIVND (reference sequence). This CDR3 is built from 14 residues. The trim removed 4 bases at V and 0 bases at J, leaving 1 base unmatched. The chain's CDR3 is CASSTGGMNTEAFF. The CDR3 nucleotides are TGTGCCAGTAGTACAGGGGGCATGAACACTGAAGCTTTCTTT.

This chain joins TRBV2 and TRBJ1-2; 7 positions match TRBD1. V was pared by 4 bases and J by 6 bases, with 2 bases of the junction left unmatched. CDR3 size: 12 residues. The germline V gene encodes CDR1 SNHLY and CDR2 FYNNEI. The CDR3 nucleotides read TGTGCCAGCAGTGCCGACAGGGATGGCTACACCTTC. It translates to CASSADRDGYTF.

In this sample, this clone turned up once. This chain uses TRBV19 with TRBJ2-7, with a possible D match to TRBD1 (6 bases). CDR3 size: 15 residues. V dropped 5 bases and J dropped 5 bases, with 19 bases sitting between them. In germline, CDR1 is LNHDA, CDR2 SQIVND (reference sequence). CDR3 loop: CASSPLDSLRNEQYF. In nucleotides, the CDR3 is TGTGCCAGTAGTCCCCTGGACAGTCTTAGGAACGAGCAGTACTTC. The full variable domain, in which reference TRBV19 and TRBJ2-7 provide the parts outside the CDR3, is DGGITQSPKYLFRKEGQNVTLSCEQNLNHDAMYWYRQDPGQGLRLIYYSQIVNDFQKGDIAEGYSVSREKKESFPLTVTSAQKNPTAFYLCASSPLDSLRNEQYFGPGTRLTVT.

V usage is TRBV6-6 and J usage is TRBJ2-5; 7 positions match TRBD2. The germline V gene encodes CDR1 MNHNY and CDR2 SVGAGI (reference sequence). The junction had 17 bases not matched to a gene; V was cut back by 5 bases and J by 5 bases. This CDR3 has 17 residues. DNA of the CDR3: TGTGCCAGCAGTCCCAACAGGCCCAGACTAGCTGGTGAGACCCAGTACTTC. It is translated as CASSPNRPRLAGETQYF.

This chain links TRBV23-1 with TRBJ1-2; the match to TRBD1 covers 10 bases. TRBV23-1 is placed among ORFs of uncertain function. V dropped 4 bases and J dropped 6; count of bases not matched to a gene: 23. The CDR3 has 20 residues. This chain's CDR3 is CASSRRPDTGTGDSRHGYTF. For the CDR3, the DNA is TGCGCCAGCAGTCGACGCCCGGACACCGGGACAGGGGATTCCCGTCATGGCTACACCTTC.

This chain links TRBV27 with TRBJ2-7, with 11 positions matching TRBD2. Germline values: CDR1 MNHEY, CDR2 SMNVEV (reference sequence). V shed 5 bases, J shed 3 bases, and the junction held 6 bases outside the gene matches. The CDR3 has 15 residues. CDR3 nucleotides: TGTGCCAGCAGTCCTGGGACTAGCGGATACTACGAGCAGTACTTC. It translates to CASSPGTSGYYEQYF.

The chain recombines TRBV24-1 with TRBJ2-1, with TRBD2 matching 14 bases. After removal of 3 bases from V and 8 bases from J, the junction contained 14 bases not matched to a gene. The CDR3 contains 19 residues. Germline CDR1 reads KGHDR; CDR2 reads SFDVKD. The CDR3 bases are TGTGCCACCAGTGATCCAGTCCGGACTAGCGGGAGGATAGCTGATGAGCAGTTCTTC. It translates to CATSDPVRTSGRIADEQFF.

This chain connects TRBV5-1 to TRBJ2-7; the match to TRBD2 covers 9 bases. Trimming cost V 0 bases and J 4 bases; bases outside gene matches: 20. The CDR3 extends over 20 amino acids. Germline V CDR1 and CDR2: SGHRS, YFSETQ. The CDR3 DNA follows: TGCGCCAGCAGCTTGGGGGGTCGGCGGGAGGGAACCCCTTTTCGATACGAGCAGTACTTC. The encoded protein is CASSLGGRREGTPFRYEQYF.

The chain carries TRBV27 and TRBJ2-7; D is perhaps TRBD1 (6 bases). Germline V lookup: CDR1 MNHEY, CDR2 SMNVEV (reference sequence). This CDR3 is built from 13 residues. Deletions cut 2 bases from V and 3 bases from J, with 8 bases between. The CDR3 DNA follows: TGTGCCAGCAGTTTAATAGGGGGCTACGAGCAGTACTTC. The encoded protein is CASSLIGGYEQYF.

The rearrangement uses TRBV4-2 and TRBJ2-7; 9 bases align to TRBD1. Unmatched junction bases numbered 8, after V lost 6 bases and J lost 2 bases. The CDR3 spans 15 residues. In germline, CDR1 is LGHNA, CDR2 YNFKEQ. The CDR3 protein is CASSARTGVTYEQYF. The CDR3 DNA sequence: TGTGCCAGCAGTGCGAGGACAGGGGTAACCTACGAGCAGTACTTC.

The rearrangement joins TRBV6-4 to TRBJ1-4; weak D call: TRBD1 (6 bases). Germline CDR1 is MRHNA and CDR2 is SNTAGT. The V end was cut by 0 bases, the J end by 2 bases, with 7 bases between. The CDR3 contains 15 residues. CDR3 DNA: TGTGCCAGCAGTGACTCGACAGGCACTAATGAAAAACTGTTTTTT. Its protein product is CASSDSTGTNEKLFF.

The chain has TRBV7-3 and TRBJ1-2, with D tentatively TRBD1 (5 bases). Germline CDR1 SGHTA, CDR2 FQGTGA. V lost 5 bases and J lost 6, with 13 bases in between. The CDR3 runs to 13 residues. The CDR3 spells CASSHGAGDGYTF. CDR3 nucleotide sequence: TGTGCCAGCAGCCACGGCGCGGGGGATGGCTACACCTTC.

This chain uses TRBV7-9 with TRBJ2-7; unclear D gene. The germline CDR1 and CDR2 sequences are SEHNR and FQNEAQ (reference sequence). The CDR3 consists of 13 residues. Trimming removed 1 base at V and 4 bases at J, with 8 bases between. In nucleotides, the CDR3 is TGTGCCAGCAGCTTAGGGTTCAGATACGAGCAGTACTTC. This encodes CASSLGFRYEQYF.

The chain links TRBV29-1 to TRBJ1-1; no definite D call. The CDR3 loop spans 13 amino acids. Trimming shortened V by 7 bases and J by 2 bases, and 14 bases separated the two germline ends. Germline V gene data show CDR1 as SQVTM and CDR2 as ANQGSEA. CDR3 DNA sequence: TGCAGCGCCGGGAAGCACCCTAACACTGAAGCTTTCTTT. Its protein is CSAGKHPNTEAFF.

The chain uses TRBV12-2 and TRBJ2-3; the D segment call TRBD2 is taken from the table without a DNA check. TRBV12-2 is a recognized pseudogene. This CDR3 spans 15 amino acids. The CDR3: CASRSMTSGTDTQYF. The CDR3 DNA follows: TGTGCAAGTCGCTCGATGACTAGCGGCACAGATACGCAGTATTTT.

The V call is TRBV7-9, the J call TRBJ2-3; no firm D call. Per germline, CDR1 SEHNR and CDR2 FQNEAQ (reference sequence). The CDR3 consists of 16 residues. Trimming took off 6 bases at V and 0 bases at J, with 16 bases between the two ends. Here the CDR3 DNA reads TGTGCCAGCAGTCCGAATCTTCAAACTAGCACAGATACGCAGTATTTT. Its translation is CASSPNLQTSTDTQYF.

J is TRBJ2-3 and V is TRBV5-1; 11 bases line up with TRBD2. CDR3 length: 17 residues. With V trimmed by 0 bases and J by 1 base, 4 bases remained unmatched. The germline V gene encodes CDR1 SGHRS and CDR2 YFSETQ. The CDR3 coding sequence is TGCGCCAGCAGCTTGGCACTAGCGGGAGAGGGCACAGATACGCAGTATTTT. Translating gives CASSLALAGEGTDTQYF.